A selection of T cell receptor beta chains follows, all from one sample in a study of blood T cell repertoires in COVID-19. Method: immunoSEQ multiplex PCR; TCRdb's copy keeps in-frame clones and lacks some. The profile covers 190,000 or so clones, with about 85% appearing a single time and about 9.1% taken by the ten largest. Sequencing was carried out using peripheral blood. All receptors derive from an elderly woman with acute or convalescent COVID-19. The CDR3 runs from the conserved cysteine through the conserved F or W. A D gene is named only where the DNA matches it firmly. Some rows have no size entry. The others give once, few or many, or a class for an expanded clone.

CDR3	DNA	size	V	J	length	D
CASSLSAGNGEKLFF	TGTGCCAGCAGCTTGAGTGCCGGGAATGGTGAAAAACTGTTTTTT	-	TRBV5-5	TRBJ1-4	15	-
CASSHEGGNGYTF	TGTGCCAGCAGCCATGAGGGCGGCAATGGCTACACCTTC	-	TRBV7-9	TRBJ1-2	13	-
CASSSPGTEETQYF	TGTGCCAGCAGCTCGCCCGGGACAGAAGAGACCCAGTACTTC	-	TRBV5-4	TRBJ2-5	14	TRBD1
CASSAIPGQRGSYEQYF	TGTGCCAGCAGTGCCATCCCGGGACAGAGAGGCTCCTACGAGCAGTACTTC	-	TRBV6-1	TRBJ2-7	17	TRBD1
CASIGQLTQPQHF	TGTGCCAGTATAGGACAGCTCACACAGCCCCAGCATTTT	-	TRBV19	TRBJ1-5	13	-
CASSLGGGSGELFF	TGTGCCAGTAGTCTAGGGGGCGGGAGCGGGGAGCTGTTTTTT	-	TRBV19	TRBJ2-2	14	-
CASSVGQGTDTQYF	TGTGCCAGCAGCGTGGGACAGGGAACAGATACGCAGTATTTT	-	TRBV9	TRBJ2-3	14	TRBD1
CSGSGGDYSYTF	TGCAGCGGATCAGGGGGCGACTATAGCTACACCTTC	-	TRBV29-1	TRBJ1-2	12	TRBD1
CASSLGQGARELFF	TGTGCCAGCAGTTTAGGGCAGGGGGCAAGGGAGCTGTTTTTT	-	TRBV27	TRBJ2-2	14	TRBD1
CASSLGTATYEQYF	TGTGCCAGCAGCCTCGGGACAGCAACCTACGAGCAGTACTTC	-	TRBV7-9	TRBJ2-7	14	TRBD1
CASSYYRGYGYTF	TGTGCCAGCAGTTATTACAGGGGTTATGGCTACACCTTC	-	TRBV6-5	TRBJ1-2	13	TRBD1
CAARSTAGQGGQNTGELFF	TGCGCCGCACGGAGTACGGCGGGACAGGGAGGCCAGAACACCGGGGAGCTGTTTTTT	-	TRBV10-2	TRBJ2-2	19	TRBD1
CSVALAGVNEQFF	TGCAGCGTTGCACTAGCGGGAGTGAATGAGCAGTTCTTC	-	TRBV29-1	TRBJ2-1	13	TRBD2
CASSLGHLNYGYTF	TGTGCCAGCAGCTTGGGACACCTTAACTATGGCTACACCTTC	-	TRBV7-2	TRBJ1-2	14	-
CASSLSGGEQFF	TGTGCCAGCAGCTTGAGCGGGGGTGAGCAGTTCTTC	-	TRBV7-9	TRBJ2-1	12	TRBD2
CSSDGGGVTDTQYF	TGCAGCTCTGATGGCGGGGGGGTCACAGATACGCAGTATTTT	-	TRBV29-1	TRBJ2-3	14	TRBD2
CASSWESGARNTIYF	TGTGCCAGCAGCTGGGAGAGCGGGGCTCGAAACACCATATATTTT	few	TRBV5-4	TRBJ1-3	15	-
CASSIDSVSGNTIYF	TGTGCCAGCAGTATCGACAGCGTCTCTGGAAACACCATATATTTT	-	TRBV6-2/TRBV6-3	TRBJ1-3	15	-
CATSGTGTQNTEAFF	TGTGCCACCAGTGGAACCGGGACACAGAACACTGAAGCTTTCTTT	-	TRBV24-1	TRBJ1-1	15	-
CASSVAAGGSEQYF	TGTGCCAGCAGCGTAGCAGCGGGGGGCAGCGAGCAGTACTTC	-	TRBV9	TRBJ2-7	14	TRBD2
CAWSVGAGGPYEQYF	TGTGCCTGGAGTGTAGGGGCGGGAGGCCCCTACGAGCAGTACTTC	-	TRBV30	TRBJ2-7	15	TRBD2
CASSILGGKENTEAFF	TGTGCCAGTAGTATCCTCGGGGGGAAGGAGAACACTGAAGCTTTCTTT	-	TRBV19	TRBJ1-1	16	-
CASSGRQGLDGNTIYF	TGTGCCAGCAGTGGACGACAGGGATTGGATGGAAACACCATATATTTT	-	TRBV6-1	TRBJ1-3	16	TRBD1
CASSFGQNYGYTF	TGTGCCAGCAGTTTTGGACAGAACTATGGCTACACCTTC	-	TRBV12-3/TRBV12-4	TRBJ1-2	13	-
CASSSLSGAEKLFF	TGTGCCAGCAGCTCCCTTTCAGGTGCCGAAAAACTGTTTTTT	once	TRBV7-9	TRBJ1-4	14	-
CASSEDLLASEQYF	TGCGCCAGCAGTGAAGACCTTCTAGCGAGCGAGCAGTACTTC	-	TRBV10-1	TRBJ2-7	14	-
CATSAGNYGYTF	TGTGCCACCAGTGCGGGGAACTATGGCTACACCTTC	-	TRBV24-1	TRBJ1-2	12	-
CASTSGGLTGANVLTF	TGTGCCAGCACCTCAGGCGGGCTCACTGGGGCCAACGTCCTGACTTTC	-	TRBV21-1	TRBJ2-6	16	-
CASSLDPGRGTGELFF	TGTGCCAGCAGCTTAGATCCTGGCCGGGGGACCGGGGAGCTGTTTTTT	-	TRBV11-3	TRBJ2-2	16	-
CASSVRDSGVGGELFF	TGTGCCAGCTCGGTCCGGGACAGTGGTGTCGGCGGGGAGCTGTTTTTT	-	TRBV18	TRBJ2-2	16	TRBD1
CASSPSKFPQYF	TGTGCCAGCAGCCCAAGCAAGTTTCCCCAGTACTTC	-	TRBV3-1/TRBV3-2	TRBJ2-5	12	-
CASGGGLPEAFF	TGTGCCAGCGGAGGGGGCCTTCCTGAAGCTTTCTTT	few	TRBV2	TRBJ1-1	12	TRBD1
CASSESGRGEKLFF	TGTGCCAGCAGTGAAAGTGGGCGCGGGGAAAAACTGTTTTTT	-	TRBV2	TRBJ1-4	14	-
CAISSGGYTEAFF	TGTGCCATCAGTTCAGGGGGTTACACTGAAGCTTTCTTT	-	TRBV10-3	TRBJ1-1	13	TRBD1
CASSLDQNYGYTF	TGTGCCAGCAGCTTGGACCAGAACTATGGCTACACCTTC	-	TRBV5-5	TRBJ1-2	13	-
CATIPPGHLNTEAFF	TGTGCCACCATACCGCCGGGACACTTGAACACTGAAGCTTTCTTT	-	TRBV19	TRBJ1-1	15	-
CAWSVGEYGYTF	TGTGCCTGGAGTGTCGGGGAGTATGGCTACACCTTC	-	TRBV30	TRBJ1-2	12	-
CASSEGTGWYSGYTF	TGTGCCAGCAGTGAGGGGACAGGGTGGTACAGTGGCTACACCTTC	-	TRBV25-1	TRBJ1-2	15	TRBD1
CASSLGTQGPPYNSPLHF	TGTGCCAGCAGCTTGGGAACACAGGGGCCCCCCTATAATTCACCCCTCCACTTT	-	TRBV11-2	TRBJ1-6	18	TRBD1
CASSTGQGYSPLHF	TGTGCCAGCAGCACGGGACAGGGGTATTCACCCCTCCACTTT	-	TRBV7-6	TRBJ1-6	14	TRBD1
CASSFNPPTRYGYTF	TGTGCCAGCAGTTTCAATCCCCCTACGAGGTATGGCTACACCTTC	-	TRBV27	TRBJ1-2	15	-
CASSIGNTETFF	TGTGCCAGTAGTATCGGGAACACTGAAACTTTCTTT	-	TRBV19	TRBJ1-1	12	-
CASSSSPRSTGNQPQHF	TGTGCCAGCAGCTCCTCCCCTCGGAGCACGGGAAATCAGCCCCAGCATTTT	-	TRBV4-2	TRBJ1-5	17	-
CASSLLDREDGYTF	TGTGCCAGCAGCTTGTTGGACAGGGAGGATGGCTACACCTTC	-	TRBV5-6	TRBJ1-2	14	TRBD1
CAWSLGLGVNTEAFF	TGTGCCTGGAGTCTTGGACTGGGAGTGAACACTGAAGCTTTCTTT	-	TRBV30	TRBJ1-1	15	-
CASSPETGRYVGYTF	TGTGCCAGCAGCCCGGAGACAGGGCGGTACGTTGGCTACACCTTC	-	TRBV7-2	TRBJ1-2	15	TRBD1
CASSLPGTPNHYEQYF	TGTGCCAGCAGCTTGCCCGGGACTCCGAATCACTACGAGCAGTACTTC	-	TRBV5-6	TRBJ2-7	16	-
CASSLVGTGEAFF	TGTGCCAGCAGTTTAGTTGGGACAGGGGAAGCTTTCTTT	-	TRBV12-3/TRBV12-4	TRBJ1-1	13	TRBD1
CASSIGSSRVGELFF	TGTGCCAGTAGTATCGGTTCTAGCCGTGTCGGGGAGCTGTTTTTT	-	TRBV19	TRBJ2-2	15	-
CASSRSLAGGRESTDTQYF	TGTGCCAGCAGCCGTTCCCTAGCGGGAGGACGAGAAAGCACAGATACGCAGTATTTT	-	TRBV7-9	TRBJ2-3	19	TRBD2
CASSPGGALGSYEQYF	TGTGCCAGCAGCCCCGGGGGGGCCCTCGGCTCCTACGAGCAGTACTTC	-	TRBV9	TRBJ2-7	16	TRBD2
CASSLVGQGGFHQPQHF	TGTGCCAGCAGCTTAGTCGGGCAGGGAGGGTTTCATCAGCCCCAGCATTTT	-	TRBV7-9	TRBJ1-5	17	-
CASSLASGRAYEQYF	TGTGCCAGCAGCTTAGCTAGCGGGAGGGCCTACGAGCAGTACTTC	-	TRBV7-2	TRBJ2-7	15	TRBD2